The clone carrying this TCR beta chain turned up a few times. Its cognate antigen is unknown. CDR1 is SSHAT and CDR2 is FNYEAQ in the germline V gene (reference sequence). Trimming stripped 5 bases from V and 5 bases from J, with 10 bases between. The CDR3 totals 13 residues. These data are taken from a study of T-cell memory formation after mild COVID-19. General observations from the study: The appearance of some responding clones in pre-infection memory suggested that cross-reactive memory joined.

A 5'RACE reaction primed in the constant segment made cDNA libraries of TCR alpha and TCR beta, and these carried sample barcodes and UMIs. TCRdb re-called the 5' RACE reads with MiXCR, one entry per CDR3 protein. This table holds just over 350,000 distinct CDR3 sequences, approximately 15% found once. This TCR came from a man between 18 and 35 years old who had mild COVID-19 (a few samples of this study predate the infection). Cell type and time point are not known. This chain uses TRBV7-7 with TRBJ1-5, with TRBD1 as a possible D gene (5 bases). Specimen: PBMCs or a T cell subset sorted from them (not recorded which). The CDR3 spells CASSPDIHQPQHF. DNA for the CDR3: TGTGCCAGCAGCCCGGACATACATCAGCCCCAGCATTTT.